Reported below is one T cell receptor beta chain. This sample is part of a study of OX40 agonist ivuxolimab in advanced cancers. The trim removed 3 bases at V and 1 base at J, leaving 9 bases unmatched. Germline CDR1 reads SGHAT; CDR2 reads FQNNGV. The CDR3 extends over 17 amino acids. Sequencing used immunoSEQ multiplex PCR; TCRdb keeps in-frame clones, though not all of them. Here the sample spans approximately 78,000 clones, around 90% being singletons. This clonotype was obtained from an adult with an advanced solid tumor such as melanoma, head and neck, liver or kidney cancer. The source was CD4+ or CD8+ T cells sorted from blood, collected in a trial of the OX40 agonist ivuxolimab. The chain joins TRBV11-2 to TRBJ1-3; 7 bases line up with TRBD1. CDR3 DNA: TGTGCCAGCAGCTTCTCTAACTCAGGGGGGTCTGGAAACACCATATATTTT. Protein product: CASSFSNSGGSGNTIYF.